A single sample gave rise to the 26 T cell receptor beta chains below, sequenced in a study of CD8 T cells in Susac syndrome. When the RNA was reverse transcribed, random hexamers were used with an input of about 0.5 to 1 ug. TCRdb re-called the immunoSEQ multiplex PCR reads through MiXCR, storing one row per CDR3 protein. Here the sample spans around 85,000 distinct CDR3 sequences, over 90% being singletons. Sequencing input: CD8+ T cells from PBMCs. Every receptor here comes from a human donor with Susac syndrome.

V and J are TRBV6-5 and TRBJ1-5; D is unclear. The CDR3 is made up of 15 amino acids. Looked up from germline, CDR1 is MNHEY and CDR2 is SVGAGI. V was shortened by 0 bases and J by 3 bases, with 9 bases between the two germline ends. In nucleotides, the CDR3 is TGTGCCAGCAGTTACTCGGCAGGCGCCAATCAGCCCCAGCATTTT. This translates into CASSYSAGANQPQHF.

Here the CDR3 reads CASSLTSYNEQFF. CDR3 sequence (DNA): TGTGCCAGCAGTCTTACCAGTTACAATGAGCAGTTCTTC. V and J are TRBV12-3 or TRBV12-4 and TRBJ2-1; D gene unclear. The CDR3 length is 13 residues. V shed 5 bases and J shed 4 bases, with 9 bases lying between them.

The V gene is TRBV19, the J gene TRBJ2-1; 8 bases are a match to TRBD2. Germline V gene sequence: CDR1 LNHDA, CDR2 SQIVND (reference sequence). V gave up 6 bases and J gave up 7 bases; unmatched junction bases: 11. The CDR3 sequence is 15 residues long. This CDR3 is CASSPAAGERNEQFF. Here the CDR3 DNA reads TGTGCCAGTAGCCCGGCAGCGGGAGAGCGGAATGAGCAGTTCTTC.

The CDR3 spells CSVTASRQGRYGYTF. The CDR3 DNA follows: TGCAGCGTTACCGCCTCCCGACAGGGACGCTATGGCTACACCTTC. The chain links TRBV29-1 to TRBJ1-2; 7 bases agree with TRBD1. In germline, CDR1 is SQVTM, CDR2 ANQGSEA. CDR3 length equals 15 residues. V shed 5 bases and J 4 bases; nucleotides not matched to a gene: 13.

The rearrangement links TRBV5-6 to TRBJ2-7, with D perhaps matching TRBD2 (5 bases). The CDR3 length is 13 residues. The V gene's germline CDR1 is SGHDT and CDR2 YYEEEE. Trimming left V 0 bases short and J 1 base short, with 5 bases between. The CDR3, as DNA: TGTGCCAGCAGCTTGGGGAGGTCCTACGAGCAGTACTTC. Translation: CASSLGRSYEQYF.

This clonotype is a singleton in its sample. This chain links TRBV29-1 with TRBJ2-7; no reliable D call. CDR3 size: 15 residues. V was shortened by 2 bases and J by 0 bases, with 14 bases between the two germline ends. Germline CDR1 SQVTM, CDR2 ANQGSEA. The CDR3 spells CSVELATTLSYEQYF. CDR3 nucleotide sequence: TGCAGCGTTGAATTGGCAACAACCCTCTCCTACGAGCAGTACTTC.

This sequence joins TRBV27 and TRBJ2-7; no reliable D call. Between the trimmed V and J ends, which lost 0 bases and 3 bases, there was a span of 6 bases. CDR3 length equals 13 residues. Germline V gene sequence: CDR1 MNHEY, CDR2 SMNVEV (reference sequence). The CDR3 nucleotides are TGTGCCAGCAGTTTATCCCCCTACTACGAGCAGTACTTC. Its translation: CASSLSPYYEQYF.

This sequence joins TRBV20-1 and TRBJ1-1; no clear D gene. V was trimmed by 3 bases and J by 3 bases, leaving 8 bases between them. Looked up from germline, CDR1 is DFQATT and CDR2 is SNEGSKA (reference sequence). The CDR3 loop spans 12 amino acids. CDR3: CSARSRDTEAFF. For the CDR3, the DNA is TGCAGTGCTAGGAGTAGGGACACTGAAGCTTTCTTT.

V is TRBV12-3 or TRBV12-4 and J is TRBJ2-5; a weak D match, TRBD2 (6 bases). The length of the CDR3 is 18 residues. The ends were cut back, 3 bases at V and 2 bases at J, with 22 bases in the middle. The CDR3 coding sequence is TGTGCCAGCAGTTTGGGCGGGAACCCCGGGCCTCATCAAGAGACCCAGTACTTC. This sequence encodes CASSLGGNPGPHQETQYF.

V and J are TRBV20-1 and TRBJ2-5, with D unresolved. Germline lookup yields CDR1 DFQATT and CDR2 SNEGSKA (reference sequence). CDR3 length: 16 amino acids. The ends were cut back, 0 bases at V and 2 bases at J, with 16 bases in the middle. The DNA of the CDR3 is TGCAGTGCTAGAGATCGGCGTCTCGACATGCAAGAGACCCAGTACTTC. Its protein product is CSARDRRLDMQETQYF.

DNA for the CDR3: TGTGCCAGCAGCTTGTTGGGACTAGCGCCTCCGACCCAGTACTTC. Its protein product is CASSLLGLAPPTQYF. This chain uses TRBV5-4 with TRBJ2-5; 10 nucleotides align to TRBD2. V shed 1 base and J 7 bases; nucleotides not matched to a gene: 7. The length of the CDR3 is 15 residues. Germline-derived CDR1 and CDR2 are SGHNT and YYREEE (reference sequence).

This rearrangement joins TRBV30 to TRBJ2-4; D remains ambiguous. Trimming removed 0 bases at V and 8 bases at J, with 5 bases between. CDR1 GTSNPN and CDR2 SVGIG come from the germline V gene (reference sequence). This CDR3 is built from 11 residues. The DNA for the CDR3 is TGTGCCTGGAGTGTAACGGACATTCAGTACTTC. Translated: CAWSVTDIQYF.

The chain employs TRBV9 and TRBJ2-1, with D perhaps matching TRBD1 or TRBD2 (5 bases each). Trimming shortened V by 5 bases and J by 1 base, and 10 bases separated the two germline ends. This CDR3 has 14 amino acids. Germline values: CDR1 SGDLS, CDR2 YYNGEE. The DNA for the CDR3 is TGTGCCAGCAGGGGGGTGGGGTCCTACAATGAGCAGTTCTTC. This gives the protein CASRGVGSYNEQFF.

The CDR3: CASSLGDSNYGYTF. The CDR3 nucleotides are TGTGCCAGCAGCTTGGGTGATTCTAACTATGGCTACACCTTC. The chain has TRBV5-6 and TRBJ1-2; D remains unclear. Germline CDR1 and CDR2: SGHDT and YYEEEE. Between the trimmed V and J ends, which lost 0 bases and 0 bases, there was a span of 6 bases. This CDR3 is built from 14 residues.

The chain is built from TRBV5-6 and TRBJ2-7; the D gene is possibly TRBD2 (6 bases). Germline V gene sequence: CDR1 SGHDT, CDR2 YYEEEE. The CDR3 totals 12 residues. V shed 4 bases and J shed 6 bases, with 11 bases lying between them. The CDR3 nucleotides read TGTGCCAGCAGCCCGGAGGGCCTCGAGCAGTACTTC. Translated, it gives CASSPEGLEQYF.

This clonotype was observed once. The chain combines TRBV7-9 with TRBJ2-7; D is perhaps TRBD1 or TRBD2 (5 bases each). With 5 bases removed from V and 0 bases from J, the gap between germline ends came to 11 bases. Germline V gene lookup returns CDR1 SEHNR and CDR2 FQNEAQ (reference sequence). The CDR3 is 14 residues long. The CDR3: CASSRDASSYEQYF. The DNA for the CDR3 is TGTGCCAGCAGCAGGGACGCGAGCTCCTACGAGCAGTACTTC.

This clonotype was observed a few times. The V gene is TRBV20-1, the J gene TRBJ2-2; 8 positions agree with TRBD1. Trimming removed 3 bases from V and 3 bases from J; junction bases left unmatched: 6. Germline V CDR1 and CDR2: DFQATT, SNEGSKA (reference sequence). The CDR3 covers 15 residues. DNA for the CDR3: TGCAGTGCTAGGGTCGACAGGGGAGACACCGGGGAGCTGTTTTTT. Encoded protein: CSARVDRGDTGELFF.

V and J are TRBV5-6 and TRBJ2-7; D possibly corresponds to TRBD1 (6 bases). Germline values: CDR1 SGHDT, CDR2 YYEEEE. V was clipped by 5 bases and J by 0 bases, with 18 bases between them. The CDR3 contains 16 residues. CDR3 in amino acids: CASSGDKQKPSYEQYF. As DNA, the CDR3 is TGTGCCAGCAGTGGGGACAAACAGAAGCCCTCCTACGAGCAGTACTTC.

The V and J genes are TRBV20-1 and TRBJ2-7, with 9 bases fitting TRBD1. CDR1 is DFQATT, CDR2 SNEGSKA, per germline (reference sequence). This CDR3 has 15 residues. J was trimmed by 2 bases and V by 3 bases; bases with no gene match: 8. In DNA, the CDR3 is TGCAGTGCTAGGGAGTTGGACAGGGGCACCTACGAGCAGTACTTC. Translating gives CSARELDRGTYEQYF.

The CDR3 reads CATKLAGGPRAKNIQYF. The CDR3 DNA reads as TGTGCCACAAAACTAGCGGGAGGCCCTAGAGCCAAAAACATTCAGTACTTC. The rearrangement uses TRBV10-3 and TRBJ2-4; 12 bases are a match to TRBD2. Germline V gene sequence: CDR1 ENHRY, CDR2 SYGVKD. The CDR3 is 17 residues long. Unmatched junction bases numbered 10, after V lost 10 bases and J lost 0 bases.

In its sample, this clonotype was seen once. V gene TRBV2 combines with J gene TRBJ2-7; perhaps D is TRBD1 or TRBD2 (5 bases each). CDR1 and CDR2 (germline): SNHLY, FYNNEI. V lost 7 bases and J 6 bases, leaving 16 bases between the germline ends. The CDR3 has 13 amino acids. In DNA, the CDR3 is TGTGCCAGCACAGGGACGGAGAGTCGCGAGCAGTACTTC. Its translation: CASTGTESREQYF.

V usage is TRBV29-1 and J usage is TRBJ2-1; TRBD1 matches at 10 bases. CDR3 length equals 13 residues. V lost 5 bases to trimming and J lost 7 bases; unmatched junction nucleotides: 5. The germline V gene encodes CDR1 SQVTM and CDR2 ANQGSEA. The CDR3 is CSVPWTGGNEQFF. Here the CDR3 DNA reads TGCAGCGTTCCGTGGACAGGGGGGAATGAGCAGTTCTTC.

This rearrangement joins TRBV2 to TRBJ2-3, with 13 bases aligning to TRBD2. The CDR3 totals 16 residues. Germline V lookup: CDR1 SNHLY, CDR2 FYNNEI. The J segment lost 4 bases and the V segment lost 3 bases, leaving 4 bases of the junction unmatched. The CDR3 is CASSETSGRYADTQYF. The CDR3 nucleotides read TGTGCCAGCAGTGAGACTAGCGGGAGGTACGCAGATACGCAGTATTTT. Filled out from reference TRBV2 and TRBJ2-3, the complete variable domain reads EPEVTQTPSHQVTQMGQEVILRCVPISNHLYFYWYRQILGQKVEFLVSFYNNEISEKSEIFDDQFSVERPDGSNFTLKIRSTKLEDSAMYFCASSETSGRYADTQYFGPGTRLTVL.

The rearrangement links TRBV2 to TRBJ2-7; 9 bases are shared with TRBD1. The CDR3 length is 14 residues. Germline loops: CDR1 SNHLY, CDR2 FYNNEI. J gave up 3 bases and V 9 bases, and 9 bases lay outside the gene matches. Here the CDR3 DNA reads TGTGCCAGTGGGGGGACAGGGAGCAGCTACGAGCAGTACTTC. Protein product: CASGGTGSSYEQYF.

The chain employs TRBV20-1 and TRBJ2-1; weak D call: TRBD2 (6 bases). The CDR3 extends over 17 amino acids. CDR1 and CDR2 from the germline V gene are DFQATT and SNEGSKA (reference sequence). V shed 1 base and J shed 8 bases, with 24 bases lying between them. As DNA, the CDR3 is TGCAGTGCTAGAGGCCTAGCGAGCTCTGGGCCCCAATATGAGCAGTTCTTC. Translating gives CSARGLASSGPQYEQFF.

V gene TRBV7-9 combines with J gene TRBJ2-3; D not resolved. CDR1 SEHNR and CDR2 FQNEAQ come from the germline V gene (reference sequence). CDR3 size: 14 residues. V lost 6 bases and J lost 6, with 16 bases in between. CDR3 residues: CASRTHPPQDTQYF. CDR3 coding DNA: TGTGCCAGCAGGACACACCCTCCACAGGATACGCAGTATTTT.